This TCR beta chain originates from a study of Graves' ophthalmopathy and Graves' hyperthyroidism (dated by TCRdb to the late 2010s). Background on the whole study: Peripheral blood was collected before any treatment was given, at the time of initial diagnosis. To tell Graves' ophthalmopathy apart from Graves' hyperthyroidism, and to predict which patients would progress to ophthalmopathy, the study relied on TCR beta repertoire signatures. In total, 135 blood samples were TCR-sequenced: fewer than 50 ophthalmopathy, roughly 77 hyperthyroidism and about 17 hyperthyroidism-to-ophthalmopathy patients. A discovery set of about 99 patients (43 ophthalmopathy, about 58 stable hyperthyroidism) was enrolled to explore V-J signatures distinguishing ophthalmopathy from hyperthyroidism. An independent validation cohort was composed of 18 hyperthyroidism patients and 17 patients who later progressed from hyperthyroidism to ophthalmopathy. T-cell repertoires of thyroid tissue and blood were compared in six hyperthyroidism patients. Following sample collection, hyperthyroidism patients were given methimazole at a starting dose of 30 mg daily, and ophthalmopathy patients were given high-dose intravenous methylprednisolone. For training and testing, the 100 patients in the discovery cohort were randomly divided in a 7:3 ratio. Paper-wide results and their limitations: Most expanded thyroid clonotypes with a frequency above 0.001 also appeared in blood, which suggests that blood repertoires may reflect the immune response in the thyroid. In cross-validation, the 13-signature model distinguished ophthalmopathy from stable hyperthyroidism with more than 85% sensitivity and roughly 84% specificity, while in the test set the corresponding values were roughly 80% and 75%. In validation, the model predicted ophthalmopathy progression with less than 71% sensitivity and approximately 72% specificity; roughly 12 predicted patients were CT-confirmed with GO in a median of about 6.2 months. Sample size was not predetermined statistically, and investigators were not blinded to group allocation.

The CDR3 runs 18 amino acids, cysteine and phenylalanine included. The only DNA kept is the CDR3, 54 bases in frame from the first base. In the germline V gene, CDR1 corresponds to SGHNT and CDR2 to YENEEA. The germline V end is reduced by 5 bases and the J end by 5 bases; junction bases left unmatched: 20. The ophthalmopathy patients had moderately to severely active disease, with a Clinical Activity Score of 3 or higher, a NOSPECS grade of 4 or higher, and a disease duration of less than 3 months. Patients were excluded if they had other autoimmune diseases, uncontrolled infections, pregnancy or lactation. Diagnosis was based on clinical symptoms, serum thyroxine, TRAb, thyroid ultrasound and orbital computed tomography. Ficoll-Paque density gradient centrifugation was used to isolate PBMCs from approximately 10 ml of fresh peripheral blood. Total RNA was extracted using Trizol reagent, and RNA quality was checked on an Agilent 2100 Bioanalyzer.

This clonotype was seen at least ten times. There is no known antigen for this receptor. Per-base quality was not reported, and no clone a single base away is much larger than it. For repertoire sequencing, TCR beta CDR3 regions were amplified from RNA transcripts. HTBI primers and the Qiagen OneStep RT-PCR kit were used in a first-round RT-PCR, which was followed by a second-round multiplex PCR, size selection and purification. Libraries were sequenced paired-end with 100 bp reads on an Illumina HiSeq2000. The source study handled its data this way. SOAPnuke was used for read processing, and reads with adapters, uncalled bases, a mean Phred below 15, or no exact constant-primer or identifier match were discarded. COPE v1.2.5 was used to merge high-quality paired reads. Clonotypes were defined as unique nucleotide sequences and were aligned to IMGT TRB V, D and J references using MiTCR v1.1. Analysis was restricted to V-J combinations with a frequency above 0.0001, which covered 99.2% of repertoires. For each V-J combination, a TCR clonal expansion and chaos score was defined as the ratio of F50 clonal expansion to chaos observed in the TCRdist matrix. Welch's t-statistics and random forest were used to reduce features to about a dozen V-J combinations, which were fed into a naive Bayes classifier. The Morisita-Horn index was used to measure how similar the thyroid and blood repertoires were. TCRdb reworked the public reads: Q25 trimming with fastp, MiXCR clone assembly, productive beta chains retained. For every CDR3 protein sequence, its rows merge into one entry that carries the most common genes and DNA. Here the V and J calls rest on TCRdb's processing, not on the authors' analysis. This sample is represented by approximately 160,000 distinct CDR3 sequences; approximately 40% of them were singletons. The ten top clones hold 8% to 9.5% of the sample.

The sequence came from a man aged 25 to 40 with Graves' ophthalmopathy. Donor details come from another sample of the same person, matched by shared clones. Recombination joined TRBV11-3 with TRBJ2-7; 8 central bases correspond to TRBD2. The sequenced material came from peripheral blood. The DNA reads as follows: TGTGCCAGCAGCCAAATCGGACGGCGAGCGGGAGATGGCCACGAGCAGTACTTC. Translated, it reads CASSQIGRRAGDGHEQYF.